This TCR beta chain emerged from a study of OX40 agonist ivuxolimab in advanced cancers. Overall study: Enrolled patients in dose escalation had cancers that were hepatocellular carcinoma, melanoma, renal cell or head and neck cancer. Three patients showed partial responses: one hepatocellular carcinoma and two cutaneous melanoma cases.

Some clones are missing from TCRdb's copy, which holds only in-frame ones; the method was immunoSEQ multiplex PCR. Among over 50,000 clones listed, around 90% were seen once. This CDR3 region has 14 residues. Germline CDR1 reads MGHRA; CDR2 reads YSYEKL. The V and J ends lost 0 bases and 5 bases respectively, with 9 bases between them. The sequenced sample was CD4+ or CD8+ T cells sorted from blood, obtained in a trial of the OX40 agonist ivuxolimab. This chain links TRBV4-1 with TRBJ2-3; no firm D call. This TCR came from an adult with an advanced solid tumor such as melanoma, head and neck, liver or kidney cancer. DNA for the CDR3: TGCGCCAGCAGCCAAGAAATGGAAAGAGATACGCAGTATTTT. Protein: CASSQEMERDTQYF.